This T cell receptor beta chain was observed in a study of T-cell memory formation after mild COVID-19. The ends lost 5 bases at V and 7 bases at J; junction bases unmatched: 11. The germline V gene encodes CDR1 SGDLS and CDR2 YYNGEE. This CDR3 region has 15 residues. TCRdb recomputed calls from the 5' RACE reads with MiXCR, one row per CDR3 protein. The sample yields about 130,000 distinct CDR3 sequences, approximately 5.9% seen once. The receptor's source is an adult woman who had mild COVID-19 (a few samples of this study predate the infection). Cell type and time point are not known. The source material was PBMCs or a T cell subset sorted from them (not recorded which). The rearrangement uses TRBV9 and TRBJ2-1; 8 bases match TRBD2. The DNA of the CDR3 is TGTGCCAGCAGTCGGGGTGCGGGAGGACCGAATGAGCAGTTCTTC. This encodes CASSRGAGGPNEQFF.